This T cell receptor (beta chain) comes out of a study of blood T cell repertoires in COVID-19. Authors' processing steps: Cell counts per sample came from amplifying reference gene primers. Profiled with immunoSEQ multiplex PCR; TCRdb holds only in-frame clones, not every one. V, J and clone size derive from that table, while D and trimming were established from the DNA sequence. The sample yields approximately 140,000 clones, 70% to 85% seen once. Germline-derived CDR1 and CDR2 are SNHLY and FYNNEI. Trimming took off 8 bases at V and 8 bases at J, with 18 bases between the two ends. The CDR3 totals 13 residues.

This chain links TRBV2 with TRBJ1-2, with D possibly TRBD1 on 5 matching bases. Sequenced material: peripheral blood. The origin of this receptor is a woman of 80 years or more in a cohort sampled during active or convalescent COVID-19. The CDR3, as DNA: TGTGCCAGCCACTACGCAGGGCCTGAGGGCTACACCTTC. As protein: CASHYAGPEGYTF. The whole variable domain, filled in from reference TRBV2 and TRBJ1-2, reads EPEVTQTPSHQVTQMGQEVILRCVPISNHLYFYWYRQILGQKVEFLVSFYNNEISEKSEIFDDQFSVERPDGSNFTLKIRSTKLEDSAMYFCASHYAGPEGYTFGSGTRLTVV.